A selection of T cell receptor beta chains follows, all from one sample in a study of blood T cell repertoires in COVID-19. Repertoires were generated with immunoSEQ multiplex PCR, while TCRdb's copy carries only in-frame clones and drops some. The sample includes tens of thousands of clones, roughly 90% of them seen just once. The sequenced material came from peripheral blood. The receptors shown here come from a man between 60 and 75 years old with active or convalescent COVID-19. The CDR3 runs from the conserved cysteine through the conserved F or W. The D gene is left open where the match is weak. A row's size may be missing; if present it is once, few, many or a size class.

abundance	v_gene	j_gene	d_gene	CDR3aa	CDR3nt
NA	TRBV24-1	TRBJ1-2	TRBD1	CATSDTGGAGGYTF	TGTGCCACCAGTGATACAGGGGGCGCAGGTGGCTACACCTTC
NA	TRBV9	TRBJ2-1	TRBD2	CASSVGPLAGDSSYNEQFF	TGTGCCAGCAGCGTAGGGCCCCTAGCGGGGGACAGCTCCTACAATGAGCAGTTCTTC
few	TRBV5-1	TRBJ2-1	TRBD2	CASSLVSGGNYNEQFF	TGCGCCAGCAGCTTGGTGAGCGGGGGGAACTACAATGAGCAGTTCTTC
NA	TRBV10-2	TRBJ1-2	NA	CASSEGGVYGYTF	TGCGCCAGCAGTGAAGGGGGAGTCTATGGCTACACCTTC
NA	TRBV19	TRBJ1-2	TRBD1	CASRSSPGTGPDTYGYTF	TGTGCCAGTAGATCAAGTCCCGGGACAGGGCCCGACACCTATGGCTACACCTTC
NA	TRBV7-9	TRBJ1-1	TRBD1	CASSSAGQGLYTEAFF	TGTGCCAGCAGCTCGGCGGGACAGGGCTTGTACACTGAAGCTTTCTTT
NA	TRBV6-5	TRBJ1-1	NA	CASTLGQEAFF	TGTGCCAGCACCCTAGGACAGGAAGCTTTCTTT
once	TRBV5-1	TRBJ1-2	NA	CASSLGGGFGYGYTF	TGCGCCAGCAGCTTGGGGGGCGGCTTTGGCTATGGCTACACCTTC
few	TRBV14	TRBJ2-1	NA	CASSQVSGYLTSNEQFF	TGTGCCAGCAGCCAAGTTTCAGGTTATCTGACTAGCAATGAGCAGTTCTTC
NA	TRBV7-9	TRBJ2-1	TRBD1	CASSSTGDSSYNEQFF	TGTGCCAGCAGCTCTACCGGGGACAGCTCCTACAATGAGCAGTTCTTC
NA	TRBV6-5	TRBJ1-2	TRBD1	CASSRQGNYGYTF	TGTGCCAGCAGCCGACAGGGGAACTATGGCTACACCTTC
NA	TRBV30	TRBJ2-7	NA	CATGTYEQYF	TGTGCCACAGGGACCTACGAGCAGTACTTC
NA	TRBV7-9	TRBJ1-1	NA	CASSLGPGATEAFF	TGTGCCAGCAGCTTAGGACCGGGAGCCACTGAAGCTTTCTTT
NA	TRBV19	TRBJ2-3	NA	CASSIDQGSQYF	TGTGCCAGTAGTATAGATCAGGGGTCGCAGTATTTT
NA	TRBV6-5	TRBJ1-2	NA	CASSTGNGYTF	TGTGCCAGCAGTACAGGGAATGGCTACACCTTC
NA	TRBV2	TRBJ2-7	TRBD1	CASSIEMGQPSYEQYF	TGTGCCAGCAGTATTGAGATGGGACAGCCCTCCTACGAGCAGTACTTC
NA	TRBV15	TRBJ1-3	NA	CATSRGPGSGNTIYF	TGTGCCACCAGCAGAGGTCCGGGCTCTGGAAACACCATATATTTT
many	TRBV5-1	TRBJ1-2	NA	CASSPKTGNGYTF	TGCGCCAGCAGCCCAAAAACAGGGAATGGCTACACCTTC
NA	TRBV7-6	TRBJ2-7	TRBD1	CASSTVNTGGNSYEQYF	TGTGCCAGCAGCACCGTTAATACAGGGGGGAATTCCTACGAGCAGTACTTC
NA	TRBV24-1	TRBJ2-3	TRBD2	CATSEGTSWADTQYF	TGTGCCACCAGTGAAGGGACTAGCTGGGCAGATACGCAGTATTTT
NA	TRBV6-2/TRBV6-3	TRBJ2-7	TRBD2	CASSYSRHRGRVEQYF	TGTGCCAGCAGTTACTCGAGACATCGCGGGAGAGTCGAGCAGTACTTC
NA	TRBV19	TRBJ1-2	NA	CASSISGTRTGGYTF	TGTGCCAGTAGTATTTCCGGGACACGAACCGGAGGCTACACCTTC
NA	TRBV6-5	TRBJ1-1	NA	CASITVGGLTEAFF	TGTGCCAGCATCACGGTGGGGGGTTTAACTGAAGCTTTCTTT
NA	TRBV30	TRBJ2-3	TRBD2	CAWSSGSSIDTQYF	TGTGCCTGGTCTAGCGGGAGTTCGATAGATACGCAGTATTTT
once	TRBV5-1	TRBJ2-3	NA	CASSLEPSVADTQYF	TGCGCCAGCAGCTTGGAGCCCTCGGTCGCAGATACGCAGTATTTT
NA	TRBV7-3	TRBJ2-1	NA	CASSSVGEGRGEQFF	TGTGCCAGCAGCTCTGTGGGTGAAGGTAGGGGTGAGCAGTTCTTC